This is a list of T cell receptor beta chains from one sample in a study of T-cell reconstitution after alpha-beta-depleted transplantation in children. Via MiXCR, TCRdb re-called the PCR reads, giving one row per CDR3 protein. The table lists about 610,000 distinct CDR3 sequences, roughly a tenth of them singletons, with 4% to 5% in the top ten. Sequenced material: PBMCs from the stem cell graft donor, taken from the stem cell graft. These receptors originate from a human donor who donated a stem cell graft to a child with acute myeloid leukemia. The CDR3 runs from the conserved cysteine through the conserved F or W. A D gene is named only where the DNA matches it firmly. A row's size may be missing; if present it is once, few, many or a size class.

J | V | D | size | CDR3 | DNA
TRBJ2-4 | TRBV5-1 | TRBD2 | many | CASSSYSGRTSENIQYF | TGCGCCAGCAGCTCCTATAGCGGGAGGACCTCGGAAAACATTCAGTACTTC
TRBJ1-1 | TRBV15 | NA | few | CATSRGLDPGSTEAFF | TGTGCCACCAGCAGAGGACTTGACCCAGGTAGCACTGAAGCTTTCTTT
TRBJ2-7 | TRBV5-1 | NA | many | CASRRTETTYEQYF | TGCGCCAGTCGCCGGACCGAAACAACCTACGAGCAGTACTTC
TRBJ2-4 | TRBV20-1 | NA | many | CSAPQVVGLDIQYF | TGCAGTGCCCCCCAAGTGGTAGGGTTGGACATTCAGTACTTC
TRBJ2-1 | TRBV30 | NA | NA | CAWSVISGSYNEQFF | TGTGCCTGGAGTGTAATTAGCGGTTCCTACAATGAGCAGTTCTTC
TRBJ2-1 | TRBV4-3 | TRBD2 | few | CASSQVLGGLAGDEQFF | TGCGCCAGCAGCCAAGTATTGGGGGGACTAGCGGGAGATGAGCAGTTCTTC
TRBJ2-2 | TRBV11-2 | NA | NA | CASSLEVMGKQYTGELFF | TGTGCCAGCAGCTTAGAAGTAATGGGAAAACAATACACCGGGGAGCTGTTTTTT
TRBJ2-3 | TRBV12-3/TRBV12-4 | NA | many | CASSLNGETDTQYF | TGTGCCAGCAGTTTAAACGGGGAGACAGATACGCAGTATTTT
TRBJ2-5 | TRBV20-1 | NA | few | CSAPPGGRETQYF | TGCAGTGCCCCGCCTGGAGGGCGAGAGACCCAGTACTTC
TRBJ2-7 | TRBV7-2 | TRBD2 | few | CASSLTSVYYEQYF | TGTGCCAGCAGCTTAACTAGCGTGTACTACGAGCAGTACTTC
TRBJ1-1 | TRBV29-1 | NA | many | CSVEDRRNTEAFF | TGCAGCGTTGAAGATCGGAGGAACACTGAAGCTTTCTTT
TRBJ2-7 | TRBV9 | TRBD1 | few | CASSTQGGSYEQYF | TGTGCCAGCAGCACACAGGGGGGATCCTACGAGCAGTACTTC
TRBJ2-3 | TRBV11-2 | TRBD2 | many | CASSSGTRDTDTQYF | TGTGCCAGCAGCTCCGGGACTAGGGACACAGATACGCAGTATTTT
TRBJ2-1 | TRBV12-3/TRBV12-4 | NA | NA | CASSSQLLGAYNEQFF | TGTGCCAGCAGTTCCCAACTACTGGGGGCCTACAATGAGCAGTTCTTC
TRBJ2-6 | TRBV30 | NA | few | CATGVSGANVLTF | TGTGCGACCGGGGTCTCTGGGGCCAACGTCCTGACTTTC
TRBJ2-6 | TRBV29-1 | NA | many | CSVEGGSGANVLTF | TGCAGCGTTGAGGGGGGCTCTGGGGCCAACGTCCTGACTTTC
TRBJ2-7 | TRBV28 | TRBD2 | NA | CASSSWDISGLAGPLYEQYF | TGTGCCAGCAGTTCATGGGATATCTCGGGGCTAGCGGGCCCCCTCTACGAGCAGTACTTC
TRBJ2-3 | TRBV21-1 | NA | NA | CASSFDRGSGRAGTDTQYF | TGTGCCAGCAGCTTCGACAGGGGGAGCGGGAGGGCCGGCACAGATACGCAGTATTTT
TRBJ2-7 | TRBV12-3/TRBV12-4 | NA | few | CASSPDGPSYEQYF | TGTGCCAGCAGCCCTGACGGTCCCTCCTACGAGCAGTACTTC
TRBJ2-7 | TRBV6-5 | NA | many | CASSYSMTGARRTYEQYF | TGTGCCAGCAGTTACTCGATGACTGGAGCCAGAAGGACCTACGAGCAGTACTTC
TRBJ2-3 | TRBV27 | TRBD2 | few | CASKGWGLAGGGDTQYF | TGTGCCAGCAAGGGTTGGGGCCTAGCGGGAGGCGGAGATACGCAGTATTTT
TRBJ1-4 | TRBV6-1 | NA | NA | CASSRGEVEKLFF | TGTGCCAGCAGCAGGGGCGAGGTTGAAAAACTGTTTTTT
TRBJ1-2 | TRBV5-1 | TRBD1 | NA | CASSLRTGGEDGYTF | TGCGCCAGCAGCCTCAGGACAGGGGGCGAGGATGGCTACACCTTC
TRBJ1-2 | TRBV3-1 | NA | many | CASSQDITSAGGYTF | TGTGCCAGCAGCCAAGATATAACCTCTGCCGGAGGCTACACCTTC
TRBJ2-7 | TRBV4-2 | TRBD1 | few | CASSQEGTGGYYEQYF | TGTGCCAGCAGCCAAGAAGGGACAGGGGGCTACTACGAGCAGTACTTC
TRBJ2-7 | TRBV4-3 | TRBD2 | many | CASSQEPTAGVYEQYF | TGCGCCAGCAGCCAAGAACCCACAGCGGGAGTCTACGAGCAGTACTTC
TRBJ2-1 | TRBV20-1 | TRBD1 | many | CSARDPRQGLGEQFF | TGCAGTGCTAGAGACCCCCGACAGGGGTTGGGTGAGCAGTTCTTC
TRBJ2-7 | TRBV5-1 | NA | NA | CASSTSSQHGSSYEQYF | TGCGCCAGCAGCACTTCCTCCCAACACGGATCCTCCTACGAGCAGTACTTC
TRBJ2-5 | TRBV5-1 | TRBD1 | many | CASSPSGTGKRGETQYF | TGCGCCAGCAGCCCCTCCGGGACAGGGAAGCGAGGAGAGACCCAGTACTTC
TRBJ2-1 | TRBV5-1 | NA | many | CASSLGDGSRGYNEQFF | TGCGCCAGCAGCTTGGGTGATGGATCGCGGGGCTACAATGAGCAGTTCTTC
TRBJ2-1 | TRBV7-3 | NA | NA | CASSLDLLGGEQFF | TGTGCCAGCAGCCTCGACTTGCTTGGGGGTGAGCAGTTCTTC
TRBJ2-1 | TRBV3-1 | TRBD2 | NA | CASGRGRLAGARDDNEQFF | TGTGCTAGTGGCCGAGGGAGACTAGCGGGAGCCCGAGACGACAATGAGCAGTTCTTC
TRBJ2-7 | TRBV10-3 | TRBD1 | NA | CAIGTDISDEQYF | TGTGCCATCGGGACAGATATCTCCGACGAGCAGTACTTC
TRBJ2-4 | TRBV2 | NA | once | CASSENSIAKNIQYF | TGTGCCAGCAGTGAAAACTCCATAGCCAAAAACATTCAGTACTTC
TRBJ1-6 | TRBV12-3/TRBV12-4 | NA | few | CASRRTSLNSPLHF | TGTGCCAGCAGACGGACATCCCTAAATTCACCCCTCCACTTT
TRBJ1-1 | TRBV30 | NA | many | CAWSPKGNTEAFF | TGTGCCTGGAGTCCTAAGGGGAACACTGAAGCTTTCTTT
TRBJ2-1 | TRBV29-1 | NA | few | CSVDPVGGQQFF | TGCAGCGTTGATCCCGTGGGGGGACAGCAGTTCTTC
TRBJ1-3 | TRBV10-3 | TRBD1 | NA | CAISDLGQGTSGNTIYF | TGTGCCATCAGTGATTTAGGACAGGGGACCTCTGGAAACACCATATATTTT
TRBJ2-7 | TRBV18 | TRBD2 | few | CASSLQVGTSGASSYEQYF | TGTGCCAGCTCTCTACAAGTGGGGACTAGCGGGGCTAGCTCCTACGAGCAGTACTTC
TRBJ2-5 | TRBV5-1 | TRBD2 | few | CASSSPEREAQETQYF | TGCGCCAGCAGCTCCCCCGAGCGGGAGGCCCAAGAGACCCAGTACTTC
TRBJ2-3 | TRBV5-1 | NA | NA | CASSGGTGDTQYF | TGCGCCAGCAGCGGTGGGACCGGAGATACGCAGTATTTT
TRBJ2-1 | TRBV12-3/TRBV12-4 | TRBD2 | NA | CASSSSGTTNEQFF | TGTGCCAGCAGTTCATCCGGGACTACCAATGAGCAGTTCTTC
TRBJ2-3 | TRBV12-3/TRBV12-4 | TRBD2 | NA | CASRLGTSKDTQYF | TGTGCCAGCAGACTCGGGACTAGCAAAGATACGCAGTATTTT
TRBJ1-1 | TRBV6-1 | TRBD1 | NA | CASRVPGQTYTEAFF | TGTGCCAGCAGAGTACCGGGACAGACCTACACTGAAGCTTTCTTT
TRBJ2-1 | TRBV4-1 | NA | few | CASSQAATPYNEQFF | TGCGCCAGCAGCCAAGCAGCGACCCCCTACAATGAGCAGTTCTTC
TRBJ2-7 | TRBV7-2 | NA | NA | CASSPPGTPYYEQYF | TGTGCCAGCAGCCCCCCCGGGACACCCTACTACGAGCAGTACTTC
TRBJ2-1 | TRBV14 | NA | few | CASSQEYYSSNEQFF | TGTGCCAGCAGCCAAGAGTATTACTCTAGCAATGAGCAGTTCTTC
TRBJ2-7 | TRBV15 | NA | many | CATSIRDRISYEQYF | TGTGCCACCAGCATCAGGGACCGGATCTCCTACGAGCAGTACTTC
TRBJ1-4 | TRBV7-3 | TRBD1 | few | CASSLDRVHHSTNEKLFF | TGTGCCAGCAGCTTAGACAGGGTGCACCACTCAACTAATGAAAAACTGTTTTTT
TRBJ1-1 | TRBV24-1 | TRBD1 | many | CATSDSRDRGRVAFF | TGTGCCACCAGTGATTCCCGGGACAGGGGGCGTGTGGCTTTCTTT
TRBJ2-3 | TRBV10-3 | TRBD2 | NA | CAISPTSGSTDTQYF | TGTGCCATCAGCCCGACTAGCGGGAGCACAGATACGCAGTATTTT